Following are 20 T cell receptor beta chains from one sample sequenced in a study of blood T cells in healthy people across ages. Primed by a sample-barcoded 5' primer and a J-beta primer mix, a second PCR proceeded for about 7 to 12 cycles. TCRdb re-derived calls from the 5' RACE reads in MiXCR, one entry per CDR3 protein. This repertoire shows 800,000 to 900,000 distinct CDR3 sequences, around 68% found once; its top ten account for 28%. The material sequenced was blood. All receptors derive from a man aged 30 to 39 in good health.

This clonotype has a handful of counts. The J gene is TRBJ2-5, the V gene TRBV20-1, with unresolved D. Trimming took 0 bases from V and 4 from J, leaving 9 bases between them. The CDR3 covers 13 residues. Germline V lookup: CDR1 DFQATT, CDR2 SNEGSKA (reference sequence). CDR3 region: CSARDMVPETQYF. CDR3 in DNA: TGCAGTGCTAGAGATATGGTTCCAGAGACCCAGTACTTC.

The chain joins TRBV5-1 to TRBJ1-1; D possibly corresponds to TRBD1 (5 bases). The CDR3 contains 15 residues. The V end was cut by 4 bases, the J end by 5 bases, with 18 bases between. Per germline, CDR1 SGHRS and CDR2 YFSETQ. The CDR3 is CASSLAVQGKTEAFF. Here the CDR3 DNA reads TGCGCCAGCAGCCTTGCGGTCCAGGGAAAGACTGAAGCTTTCTTT.

This clonotype was picked up a small number of times. The chain combines TRBV7-3 with TRBJ2-5; perhaps TRBD2 as D (5 bases). Germline loops: CDR1 SGHTA, CDR2 FQGTGA. This CDR3 comprises 14 residues. Trimming removed 5 bases at V and 7 bases at J, with 17 bases between. The CDR3 region has the DNA TGTGCCAGCAGCAGAAACGTGGGCGAGGGGACCCAGTACTTC. Translated: CASSRNVGEGTQYF.

This clonotype was counted between two and nine times. The V call is TRBV12-3 or TRBV12-4, the J call TRBJ1-5, with no clear D. This CDR3 is 12 amino acids long. V lost 5 bases, J lost 7 bases, and 9 bases lay in between. CDR3 amino acids: CASSPTPQPQHF. DNA of the CDR3: TGTGCCAGCAGTCCAACCCCCCAGCCCCAGCATTTT.

V gene TRBV4-3 combines with J gene TRBJ1-2, with 8 bases matching TRBD1. This CDR3 is 17 amino acids long. The ends lost 0 bases at V and 4 bases at J; junction bases unmatched: 10. Per the germline V gene, CDR1 is LGHNA and CDR2 is YSLEER. This chain's CDR3 is CASSQDRRGQGSYGYTF. CDR3 DNA: TGCGCCAGCAGCCAAGACCGGAGAGGACAGGGATCCTATGGCTACACCTTC.

This chain joins TRBV10-3 and TRBJ2-5; 7 nucleotides line up with TRBD1. The CDR3 runs 17 residues. J lost 11 bases, V lost 4 bases, and 22 bases had no gene match. Germline CDR1 is ENHRY and CDR2 is SYGVKD. The DNA for the CDR3 is TGTGCCATCAGTGCGAGACCCGGGACAGACATTAACAATGAGCAGTACTTC. Its translation: CAISARPGTDINNEQYF.

Comment on this clonotype: This may be a read error, as it is one base from a much larger clone. The chain employs TRBV11-3 and TRBJ2-3, with 14 bases that match TRBD2. V lost 2 bases to trimming and J lost 4 bases; unmatched junction nucleotides: 2. Germline V gene lookup returns CDR1 SGHNT and CDR2 YENEEA. The CDR3 is made up of 16 amino acids. As DNA, the CDR3 is TGTGCCAGCAGCTTAACGGGACTAGCGGGGGCAGATACGCAGTATTTT. Translation gives CASSLTGLAGADTQYF.

This clonotype was picked up a small number of times. The CDR3 region is CASSRDARGRDSYGQYF. CDR3 sequence (DNA): TGTGCCAGCAGCCGAGACGCACGGGGGCGCGACTCCTATGGGCAGTATTTT. This chain uses TRBV14 with TRBJ2-3; D tentatively fits TRBD1 or TRBD2 (6 bases each). Germline V lookup: CDR1 SGHDN, CDR2 FVKESK. V dropped 4 bases and J dropped 11 bases, with 28 bases sitting between them. The CDR3 length is 17 residues.

V is TRBV9 and J is TRBJ2-4; TRBD1 aligns across 7 bases. The CDR3 consists of 15 residues. V shed 2 bases, J shed 3 bases, and the junction held 5 bases outside the gene matches. The germline V gene encodes CDR1 SGDLS and CDR2 YYNGEE. CDR3 nucleotide sequence: TGTGCCAGCAGCGTCCTCGGGACAGACAAAAACATTCAGTACTTC. Its translation is CASSVLGTDKNIQYF.

This rearrangement joins TRBV12-3 or TRBV12-4 to TRBJ1-1; weak D call: TRBD1 (5 bases). CDR3 length: 14 amino acids. V shed 5 bases and J shed 5 bases, with 15 bases lying between them. CDR3 residues: CASSMRRGVTEAFF. The CDR3 nucleotides are TGTGCCAGCAGTATGCGACGGGGGGTAACTGAAGCTTTCTTT.

The rearrangement links TRBV6-2 or TRBV6-3 to TRBJ1-6; D is unclear. Germline V gene lookup returns CDR1 MNHEY and CDR2 SVGEGT. V dropped 6 bases and J dropped 5 bases, with 11 bases sitting between them. This CDR3 is built from 14 residues. CDR3 nucleotide sequence: TGTGCCAGCAGCTCCGGAGGGAATAATTCACCCCTCCACTTT. This codes for CASSSGGNNSPLHF.

This clonotype was found a few times. The V and J genes are TRBV20-1 and TRBJ1-6; D not resolved. V gave up 2 bases and J gave up 7 bases, with 12 bases separating them. Germline lookup yields CDR1 DFQATT and CDR2 SNEGSKA (reference sequence). This CDR3 has 14 amino acids. In DNA, the CDR3 is TGCAGTGCTAGATACGGTGCGGCCAATTCACCCCTCCACTTT. This translates into CSARYGAANSPLHF.

The genes are TRBV20-1 and TRBJ2-1, with TRBD2 as a possible D gene (5 bases). V lost 2 bases and J 10 bases, leaving 21 bases between the germline ends. Per germline, CDR1 DFQATT and CDR2 SNEGSKA (reference sequence). The CDR3 spans 15 residues. CDR3 DNA: TGCAGTGCTAGATACCGACGAGCTGGAGGTTACGAGCAGTTCTTC. Translating it yields CSARYRRAGGYEQFF.

This chain links TRBV7-9 with TRBJ2-1, with D possibly matching TRBD1 (6 bases). Trimming took off 5 bases at V and 9 bases at J, with 23 bases between the two ends. The germline V gene has CDR1 SEHNR and CDR2 FQNEAQ (reference sequence). The CDR3 is 16 residues long. The chain's CDR3 is CASSHTTGYRLGEQFF. For the CDR3, the DNA is TGTGCCAGCAGCCACACCACAGGGTATCGATTAGGTGAGCAGTTCTTC.

In its sample, this clonotype was seen a few times. The rearrangement links TRBV4-3 to TRBJ2-1; possibly TRBD2 for D (5 bases). The germline V gene encodes CDR1 LGHNA and CDR2 YSLEER. The CDR3 contains 11 residues. Between the trimmed V and J ends, which lost 5 bases and 9 bases, there was a span of 8 bases. The CDR3 is CASSFEGEQFF. CDR3 nucleotide sequence: TGCGCCAGCAGCTTTGAGGGTGAGCAGTTCTTC.

Notes on this clonotype: A read error may account for a junction end that differs from germline. This sequence joins TRBV12-3 or TRBV12-4 and TRBJ2-5; D call uncertain. Near its end, the DNA agrees better with TRBJ2-7, so the J call may be wrong. This CDR3 has 11 residues. CDR3 DNA sequence: TGTACCAGCAGCCCCGGTTACGAGCAGTACTTC. Residues: CTSSPGYEQYF.

The chain uses TRBV6-5 and TRBJ2-5; D is perhaps TRBD1 or TRBD2 (7 bases each). Deletions cut 4 bases from V and 1 base from J, with 13 bases between. The CDR3 totals 15 residues. CDR1 and CDR2 from the germline V gene are MNHEY and SVGAGI. CDR3: CASSSQGGFQETQYF. CDR3 nucleotide sequence: TGTGCCAGCAGTTCCCAGGGGGGGTTCCAAGAGACCCAGTACTTC.

The chain has TRBV7-9 and TRBJ2-5, with D perhaps being TRBD1 or TRBD2 (5 bases each). This CDR3 has 15 amino acids. The V gene's germline CDR1 is SEHNR and CDR2 FQNEAQ (reference sequence). V lost 5 bases and J lost 10, with 23 bases in between. CDR3 sequence reads: CASSRLEGRNEGQYF. In nucleotides, the CDR3 is TGTGCCAGCAGCCGCCTTGAGGGGCGAAACGAGGGCCAGTACTTC.

The chain combines TRBV6-5 with TRBJ2-3, with TRBD2 as a possible D gene (5 bases). The V gene's germline CDR1 is MNHEY and CDR2 SVGAGI. Deletions cut 6 bases from V and 3 bases from J, with 10 bases between. The CDR3 totals 13 residues. CDR3 residues: CASREAATDTQYF. The DNA for the CDR3 is TGTGCCAGCAGGGAGGCCGCGACAGATACGCAGTATTTT.

This clonotype came up a few times. The chain carries TRBV5-6 and TRBJ1-2; D unresolved. CDR1 SGHDT and CDR2 YYEEEE come from the germline V gene. The CDR3 runs 12 residues. The V gene lost 8 bases and the J gene lost 4 bases, with 12 bases spanning the gap. This CDR3 is CASSRVGYGYTF. The CDR3 nucleotides are TGTGCCAGTTCTCGGGTCGGCTATGGCTACACCTTC.